The 2 T cell receptor beta chains reported below all come from one sample, sequenced in a study of CD8+CD57+ T cells in acquired aplastic anemia (dated by TCRdb to between 2017 and 2018). Reads for this sample came from an Illumina HiSeq 2000. Genomic DNA served as template for TCR beta VDJ combination and CDR3 sequence profiling. In-frame beta chains were kept once TCRdb had trimmed the public reads at Q25 with fastp and called clones with MiXCR. Each entry is one CDR3 protein sequence, shown with its most common DNA and genes. The sample data list 150,000 to 200,000 distinct CDR3 sequences, and around half of these were observed just once. In total, the top ten clones hold about 2% of the sample. Patients chosen for sequencing had shown expansion of CD8+CD57+ cells by flow cytometry. Sequencing used sorted CD4+, CD8+, or CD8+CD57+ T cells (not recorded which) from PBMCs. The receptors derive from a human donor with aplastic anemia.

V and J are TRBV3-1 and TRBJ2-1, with D possibly matching TRBD2 (5 bases). The V end was cut by 3 bases, the J end by 9 bases, with 15 bases between. Germline CDR1 is LGHDT and CDR2 is YNNKEL (reference sequence). The CDR3 contains 14 residues. The CDR3 DNA follows: TGTGCCAGCAGCCAGGGAGCCGCCGTCGGTGAGCAGTTCTTC. It translates to CASSQGAAVGEQFF.

The chain couples TRBV19 to TRBJ1-3; D is unclear. The V gene lost 5 bases and the J gene lost 9 bases, with 14 bases spanning the gap. There are 13 residues in the CDR3. Looked up from germline, CDR1 is LNHDA and CDR2 is SQIVND (reference sequence). The CDR3: CASSPTADSTIYF. CDR3 nucleotides: TGTGCCAGTAGTCCGACGGCCGATTCCACCATATATTTT.